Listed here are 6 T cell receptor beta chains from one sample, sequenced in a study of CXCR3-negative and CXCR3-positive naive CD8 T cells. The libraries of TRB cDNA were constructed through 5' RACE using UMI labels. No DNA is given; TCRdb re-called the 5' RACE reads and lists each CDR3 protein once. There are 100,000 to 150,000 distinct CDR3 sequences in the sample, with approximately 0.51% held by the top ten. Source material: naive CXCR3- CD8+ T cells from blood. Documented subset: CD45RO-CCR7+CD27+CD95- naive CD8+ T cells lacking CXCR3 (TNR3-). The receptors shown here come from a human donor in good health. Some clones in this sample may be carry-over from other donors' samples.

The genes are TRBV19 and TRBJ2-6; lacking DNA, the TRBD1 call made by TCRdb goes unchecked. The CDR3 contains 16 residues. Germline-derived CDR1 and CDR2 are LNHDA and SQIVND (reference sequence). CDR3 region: CASSWTGVAGANVLTF.

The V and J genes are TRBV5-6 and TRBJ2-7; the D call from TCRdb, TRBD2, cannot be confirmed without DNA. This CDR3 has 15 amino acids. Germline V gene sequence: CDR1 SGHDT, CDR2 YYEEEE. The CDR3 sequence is CASSSGLARPYEQYF.

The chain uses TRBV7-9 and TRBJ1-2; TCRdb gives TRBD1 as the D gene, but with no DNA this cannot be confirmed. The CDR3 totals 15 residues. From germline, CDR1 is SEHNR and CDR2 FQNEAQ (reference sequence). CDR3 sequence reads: CASSPRTGVGYGYTF.

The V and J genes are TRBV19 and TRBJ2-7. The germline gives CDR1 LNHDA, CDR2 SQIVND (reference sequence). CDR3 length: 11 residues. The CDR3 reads CASSIGYEQYF.

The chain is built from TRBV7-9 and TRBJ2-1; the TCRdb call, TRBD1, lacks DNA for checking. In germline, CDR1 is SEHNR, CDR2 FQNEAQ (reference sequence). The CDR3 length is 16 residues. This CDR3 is CASSKGVPKGYNEQFF.

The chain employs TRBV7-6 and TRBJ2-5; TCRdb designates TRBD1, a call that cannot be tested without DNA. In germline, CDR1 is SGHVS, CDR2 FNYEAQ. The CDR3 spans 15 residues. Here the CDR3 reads CASSGRDPIEKTQYF.